Each of the 2 T cell receptor beta chains below was sequenced from the same sample in a study of graft-versus-host responses after intestinal transplantation. Produced via immunoSEQ multiplex PCR; TCRdb's table is partial and in-frame only. The table lists about 47,000 clones, about 94% of them singletons. The starting material was PBMCs, obtained approximately 350 days after intestinal transplant. These receptors were collected from a human patient who received an intestinal transplant, so some T cells may come from the graft donor.

V usage is TRBV5-6 and J usage is TRBJ2-1; D might be TRBD2 (5 bases). Germline lookup yields CDR1 SGHDT and CDR2 YYEEEE. The V gene lost 0 bases and the J gene lost 6 bases, with 7 bases spanning the gap. The CDR3 loop spans 13 amino acids. CDR3 DNA sequence: TGTGCCAGCAGCTTGGTCCTAGCCAATGAGCAGTTCTTC. As protein: CASSLVLANEQFF.

The chain employs TRBV10-3 and TRBJ2-2, with no clear D. The CDR3 is 15 amino acids. V was clipped by 6 bases and J by 2 bases, with 13 bases between them. Germline CDR1 is ENHRY and CDR2 is SYGVKD. The DNA of the CDR3 is TGTGCCATCAGCCCGATCCGAGAAAACACCGGGGAGCTGTTTTTT. Translated, it gives CAISPIRENTGELFF.